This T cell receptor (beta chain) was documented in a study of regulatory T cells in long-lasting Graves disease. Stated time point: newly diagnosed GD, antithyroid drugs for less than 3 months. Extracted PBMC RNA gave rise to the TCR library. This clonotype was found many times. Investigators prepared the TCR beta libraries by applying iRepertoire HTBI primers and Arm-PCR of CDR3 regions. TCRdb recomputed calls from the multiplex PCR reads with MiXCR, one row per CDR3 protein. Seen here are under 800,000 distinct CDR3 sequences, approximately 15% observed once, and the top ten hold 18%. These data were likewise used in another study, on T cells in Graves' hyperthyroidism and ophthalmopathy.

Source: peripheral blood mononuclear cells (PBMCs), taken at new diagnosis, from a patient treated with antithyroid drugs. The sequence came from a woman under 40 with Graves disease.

The CDR3 DNA is TGTGCCAGCAGTTTATATCGGGGGTTTGACAGAGGCTCCTACGAGCAGTACTTC. It codes for CASSLYRGFDRGSYEQYF. This chain uses TRBV27 with TRBJ2-7, with TRBD2 as a possible D gene (6 bases). Germline V lookup: CDR1 MNHEY, CDR2 SMNVEV (reference sequence). The ends were cut back, 1 base at V and 0 bases at J, with 19 bases in the middle. The CDR3 is 18 amino acids.